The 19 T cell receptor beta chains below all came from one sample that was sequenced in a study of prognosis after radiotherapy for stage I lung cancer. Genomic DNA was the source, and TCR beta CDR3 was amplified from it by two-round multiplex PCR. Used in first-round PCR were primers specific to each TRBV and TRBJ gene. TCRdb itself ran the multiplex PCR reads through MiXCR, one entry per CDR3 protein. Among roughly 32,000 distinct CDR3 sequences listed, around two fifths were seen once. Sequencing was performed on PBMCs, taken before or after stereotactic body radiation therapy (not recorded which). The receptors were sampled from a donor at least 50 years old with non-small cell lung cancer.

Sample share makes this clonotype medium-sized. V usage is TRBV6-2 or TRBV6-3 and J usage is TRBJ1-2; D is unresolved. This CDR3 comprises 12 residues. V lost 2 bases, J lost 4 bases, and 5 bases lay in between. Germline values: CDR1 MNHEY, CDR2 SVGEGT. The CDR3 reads CASSYGGYGYTF. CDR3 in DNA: TGTGCCAGCAGTTACGGTGGCTATGGCTACACCTTC.

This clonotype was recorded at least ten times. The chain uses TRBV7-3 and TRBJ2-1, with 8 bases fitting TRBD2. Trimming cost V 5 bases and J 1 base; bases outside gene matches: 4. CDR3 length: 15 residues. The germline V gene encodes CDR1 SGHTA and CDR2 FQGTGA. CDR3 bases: TGTGCCAGCAGCCCGGGAGGGGCTTCCTACAATGAGCAGTTCTTC. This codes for CASSPGGASYNEQFF.

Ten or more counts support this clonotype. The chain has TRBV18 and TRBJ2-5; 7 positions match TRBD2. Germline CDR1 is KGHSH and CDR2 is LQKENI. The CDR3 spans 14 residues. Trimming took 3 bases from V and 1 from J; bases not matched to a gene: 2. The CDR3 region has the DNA TGTGCCAGCTCACCTGCGGGGGTCCAAGAGACCCAGTACTTC. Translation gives CASSPAGVQETQYF.

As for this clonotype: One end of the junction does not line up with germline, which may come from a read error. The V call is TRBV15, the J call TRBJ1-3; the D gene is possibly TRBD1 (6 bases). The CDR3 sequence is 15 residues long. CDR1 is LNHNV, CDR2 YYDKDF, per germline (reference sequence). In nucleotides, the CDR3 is TGTGCCATCAGCAGAGGACAGTGGGCTGGAAACACCATATATTTT. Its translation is CAISRGQWAGNTIYF.

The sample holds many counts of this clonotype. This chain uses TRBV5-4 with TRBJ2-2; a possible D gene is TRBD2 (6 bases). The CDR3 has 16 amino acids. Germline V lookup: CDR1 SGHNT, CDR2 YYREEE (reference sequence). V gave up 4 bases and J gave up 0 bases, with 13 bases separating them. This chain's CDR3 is CASSQGGGANTGELFF. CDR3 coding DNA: TGTGCCAGCAGCCAGGGAGGTGGGGCGAACACCGGGGAGCTGTTTTTT.

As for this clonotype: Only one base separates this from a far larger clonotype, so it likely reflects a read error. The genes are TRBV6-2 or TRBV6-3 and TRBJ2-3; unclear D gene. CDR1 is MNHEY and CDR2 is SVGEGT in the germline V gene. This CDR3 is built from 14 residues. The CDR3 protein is CSSSEAVGTDTQYF. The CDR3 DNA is TGTTCCAGCAGTGAGGCAGTCGGGACAGATACGCAGTATTTT.

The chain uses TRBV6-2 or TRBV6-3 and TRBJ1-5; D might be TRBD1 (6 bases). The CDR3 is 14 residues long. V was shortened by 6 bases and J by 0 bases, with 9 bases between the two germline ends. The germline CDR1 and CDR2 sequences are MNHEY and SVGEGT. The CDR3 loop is CASRGGNSNQPQHF. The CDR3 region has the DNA TGTGCCAGCAGAGGGGGGAATAGCAATCAGCCCCAGCATTTT.

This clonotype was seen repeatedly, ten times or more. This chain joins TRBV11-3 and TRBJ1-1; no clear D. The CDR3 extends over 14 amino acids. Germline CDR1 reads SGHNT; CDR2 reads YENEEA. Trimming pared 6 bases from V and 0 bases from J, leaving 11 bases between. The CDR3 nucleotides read TGTGCCAGCAGGAATCCAGGCGTGAACACTGAAGCTTTCTTT. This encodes CASRNPGVNTEAFF.

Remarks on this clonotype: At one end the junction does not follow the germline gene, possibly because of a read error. The CDR3 nucleotides read TGTGCCAGCAGTTCCCCTACGGCTTGGGGCAATCAGCCCCATCATTTT. This codes for CASSSPTAWGNQPHHF. V gene TRBV28 combines with J gene TRBJ1-5; D might be TRBD1 (5 bases). Germline V lookup: CDR1 MDHEN, CDR2 SYDVKM. The CDR3 is 16 amino acids. Full variable domain (missing parts from reference TRBV28 and TRBJ1-5): DVKVTQSSRYLVKRTGEKVFLECVQDMDHENMFWYRQDPGLGLRLIYFSYDVKMKEKGDIPEGYSVSREKKERFSLILESASTNQTSMYLCASSSPTAWGNQPHHFGDGTRLSIL.

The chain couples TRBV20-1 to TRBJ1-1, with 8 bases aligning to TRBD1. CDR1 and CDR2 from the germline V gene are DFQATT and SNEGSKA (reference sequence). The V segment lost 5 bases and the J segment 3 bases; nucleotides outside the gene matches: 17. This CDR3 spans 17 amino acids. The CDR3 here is CSASTPGTGPPDTEAFF. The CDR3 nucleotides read TGCAGTGCTTCAACCCCCGGGACAGGCCCTCCGGACACTGAAGCTTTCTTT.

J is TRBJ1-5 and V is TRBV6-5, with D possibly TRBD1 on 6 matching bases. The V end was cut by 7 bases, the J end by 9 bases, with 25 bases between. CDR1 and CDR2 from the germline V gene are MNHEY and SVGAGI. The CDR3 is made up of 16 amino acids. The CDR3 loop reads CASTNSKGGAVRPQHF. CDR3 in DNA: TGTGCCAGCACTAACTCGAAAGGGGGGGCGGTTCGGCCCCAGCATTTT.

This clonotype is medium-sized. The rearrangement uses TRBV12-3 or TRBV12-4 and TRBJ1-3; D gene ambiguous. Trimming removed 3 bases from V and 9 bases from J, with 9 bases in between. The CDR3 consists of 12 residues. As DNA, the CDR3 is TGTGCCAGCAGTTTTCGGGGTGGCACCATATATTTT. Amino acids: CASSFRGGTIYF.

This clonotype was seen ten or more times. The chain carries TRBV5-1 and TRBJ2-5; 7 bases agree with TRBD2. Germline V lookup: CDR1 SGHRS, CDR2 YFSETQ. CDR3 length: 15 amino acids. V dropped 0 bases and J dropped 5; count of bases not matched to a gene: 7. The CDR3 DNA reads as TGCGCCAGCAGCTTGGAGCGCGGGAGAGGTGAGACCCAGTACTTC. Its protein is CASSLERGRGETQYF.

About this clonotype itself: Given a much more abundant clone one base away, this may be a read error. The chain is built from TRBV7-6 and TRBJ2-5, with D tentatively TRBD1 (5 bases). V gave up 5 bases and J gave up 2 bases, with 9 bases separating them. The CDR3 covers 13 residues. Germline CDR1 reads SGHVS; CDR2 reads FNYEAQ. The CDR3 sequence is CASSRGGQETQYF. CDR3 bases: TGTGCCAGCAGCAGGGGCGGACAAGAGACCCAGTACTTC.

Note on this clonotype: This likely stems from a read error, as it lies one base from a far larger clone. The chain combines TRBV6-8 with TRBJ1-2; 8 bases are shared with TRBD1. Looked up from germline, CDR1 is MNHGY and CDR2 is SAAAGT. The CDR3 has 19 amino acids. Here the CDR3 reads CASSSDRGFDVYTKYGYTF. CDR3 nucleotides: TGTGCCAGCAGTTCCGACAGGGGTTTTGACGTCTACACTAAATATGGCTACACCTTC.

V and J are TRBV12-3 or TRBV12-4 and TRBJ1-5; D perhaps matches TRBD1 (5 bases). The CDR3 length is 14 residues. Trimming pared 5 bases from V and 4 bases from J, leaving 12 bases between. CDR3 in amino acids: CASSIGGSNQPQHF. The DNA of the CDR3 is TGTGCCAGCAGTATCGGGGGTTCGAATCAGCCCCAGCATTTT.

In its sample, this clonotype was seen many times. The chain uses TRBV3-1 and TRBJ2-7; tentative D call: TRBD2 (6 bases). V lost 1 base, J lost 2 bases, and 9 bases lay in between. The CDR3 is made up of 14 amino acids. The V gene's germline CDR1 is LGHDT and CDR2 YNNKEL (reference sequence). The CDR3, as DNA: TGTGCCAGCAGCCAAGGGGCGGGGACCTACGAGCAGTACTTC. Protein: CASSQGAGTYEQYF.

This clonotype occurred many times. CDR3 nucleotide sequence: TGTGCCAGCCACCCAGGGGGGAGCTACGAGCAGTACTTC. It yields the protein CASHPGGSYEQYF. The genes are TRBV7-9 and TRBJ2-7; a possible D gene is TRBD1 (7 bases). This CDR3 spans 13 amino acids. Germline assignment: CDR1 SEHNR and CDR2 FQNEAQ (reference sequence). V was clipped by 8 bases and J by 3 bases, with 14 bases between them.

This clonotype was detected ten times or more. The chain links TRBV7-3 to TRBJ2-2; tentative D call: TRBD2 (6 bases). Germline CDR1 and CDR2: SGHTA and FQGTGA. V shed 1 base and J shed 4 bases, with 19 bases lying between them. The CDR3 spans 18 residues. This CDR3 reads CASSLNPGDSYVTGELFF. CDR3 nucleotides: TGTGCCAGCAGCTTAAACCCCGGGGACTCCTACGTCACCGGGGAGCTGTTTTTT.